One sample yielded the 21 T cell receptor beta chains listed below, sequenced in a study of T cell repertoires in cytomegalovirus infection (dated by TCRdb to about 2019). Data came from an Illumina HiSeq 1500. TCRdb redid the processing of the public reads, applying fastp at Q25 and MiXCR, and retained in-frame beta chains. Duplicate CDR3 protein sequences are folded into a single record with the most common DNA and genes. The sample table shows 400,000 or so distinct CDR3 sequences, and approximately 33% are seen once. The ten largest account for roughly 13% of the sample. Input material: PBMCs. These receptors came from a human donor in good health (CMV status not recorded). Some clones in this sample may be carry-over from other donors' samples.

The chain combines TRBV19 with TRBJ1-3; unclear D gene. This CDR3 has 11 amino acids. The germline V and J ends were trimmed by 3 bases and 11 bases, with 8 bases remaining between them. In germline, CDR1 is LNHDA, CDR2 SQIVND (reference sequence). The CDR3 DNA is TGTGCCAGTAGTATCTGGACCGCCATATATTTT. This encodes CASSIWTAIYF.

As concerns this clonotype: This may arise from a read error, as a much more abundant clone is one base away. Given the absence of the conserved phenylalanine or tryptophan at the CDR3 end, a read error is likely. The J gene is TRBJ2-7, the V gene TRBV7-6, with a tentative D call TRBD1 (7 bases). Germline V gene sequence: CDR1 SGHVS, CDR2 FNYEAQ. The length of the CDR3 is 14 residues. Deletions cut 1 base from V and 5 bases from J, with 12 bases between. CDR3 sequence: CASSLVDREDEQYL. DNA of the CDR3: TGTGCCAGCAGCTTAGTAGACAGGGAGGACGAGCAGTACTTA.

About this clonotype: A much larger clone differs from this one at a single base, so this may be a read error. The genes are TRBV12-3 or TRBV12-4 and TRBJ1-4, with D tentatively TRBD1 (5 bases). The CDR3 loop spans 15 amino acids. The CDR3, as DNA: TGTGCCAGCAGAAGAAGGGGAGCAACTAATGACAAACTGTTTTTT. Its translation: CASRRRGATNDKLFF.

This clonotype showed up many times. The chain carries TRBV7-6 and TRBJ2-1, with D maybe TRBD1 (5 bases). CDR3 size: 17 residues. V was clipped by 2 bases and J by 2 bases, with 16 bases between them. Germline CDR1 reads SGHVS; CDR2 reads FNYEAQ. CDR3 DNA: TGTGCCAGCAGCTTATGGGGCCCCATCATCCCCTACAATGAGCAGTTCTTC. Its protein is CASSLWGPIIPYNEQFF.

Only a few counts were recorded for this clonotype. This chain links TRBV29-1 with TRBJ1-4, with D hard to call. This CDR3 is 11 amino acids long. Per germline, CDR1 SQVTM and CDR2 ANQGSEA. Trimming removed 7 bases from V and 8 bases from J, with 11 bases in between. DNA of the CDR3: TGCAGCGGCGGAACGGAGGAAAAACTGTTTTTT. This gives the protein CSGGTEEKLFF.

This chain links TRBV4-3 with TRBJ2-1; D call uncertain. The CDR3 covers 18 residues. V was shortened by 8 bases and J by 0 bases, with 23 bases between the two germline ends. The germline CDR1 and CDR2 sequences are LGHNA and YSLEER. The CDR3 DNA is TGCGCCAGCTCCCCGTTCAGCCCTCCGGATCCCTCCTACAATGAGCAGTTCTTC. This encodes CASSPFSPPDPSYNEQFF.

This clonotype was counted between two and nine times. The CDR3 loop is CASITLAGELFF. CDR3 DNA: TGTGCCAGTATAACTTTGGCCGGGGAGCTGTTTTTT. V usage is TRBV19 and J usage is TRBJ2-2; unclear D gene. The CDR3 sequence is 12 residues long. Trimming cost V 7 bases and J 6 bases, with 9 bases left between them. Germline assignment: CDR1 LNHDA and CDR2 SQIVND (reference sequence).

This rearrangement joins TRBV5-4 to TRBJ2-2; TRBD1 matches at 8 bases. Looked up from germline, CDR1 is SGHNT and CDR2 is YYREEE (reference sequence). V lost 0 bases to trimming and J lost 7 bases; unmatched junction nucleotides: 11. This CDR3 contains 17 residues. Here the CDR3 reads CASSLGGQGARGGELFF. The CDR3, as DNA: TGTGCCAGCAGCTTGGGAGGTCAGGGGGCGCGCGGCGGGGAGCTGTTTTTT. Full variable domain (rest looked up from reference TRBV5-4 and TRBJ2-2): ETGVTQSPTHLIKTRGQQVTLRCSSQSGHNTVSWYQQALGQGPQFIFQYYREEENGRGNFPPRFSGLQFPNYSSELNVNALELDDSALYLCASSLGGQGARGGELFFGEGSRLTVL.

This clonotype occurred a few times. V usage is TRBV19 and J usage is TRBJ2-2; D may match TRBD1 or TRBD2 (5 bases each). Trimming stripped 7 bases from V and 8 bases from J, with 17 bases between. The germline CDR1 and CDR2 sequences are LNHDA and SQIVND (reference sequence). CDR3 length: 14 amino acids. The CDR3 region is CASIGDRIKGELFF. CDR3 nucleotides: TGTGCCAGTATTGGGGACCGAATTAAGGGGGAGCTGTTTTTT.

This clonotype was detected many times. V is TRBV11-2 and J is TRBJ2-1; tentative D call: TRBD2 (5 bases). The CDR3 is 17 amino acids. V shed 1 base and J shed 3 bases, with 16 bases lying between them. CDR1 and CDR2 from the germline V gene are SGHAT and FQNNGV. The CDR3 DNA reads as TGTGCCAGCAGCTTAGGCGGGTATAAGGTGGGCTACAATGAGCAGTTCTTC. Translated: CASSLGGYKVGYNEQFF.

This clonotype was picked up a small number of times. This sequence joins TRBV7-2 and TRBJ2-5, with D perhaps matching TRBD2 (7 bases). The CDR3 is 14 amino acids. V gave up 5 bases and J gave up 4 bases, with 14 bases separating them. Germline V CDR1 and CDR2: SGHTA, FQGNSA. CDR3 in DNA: TGTGCCAGCAGCCCCCGGAGGGGGGGAGAGACCCAGTACTTC. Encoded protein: CASSPRRGGETQYF.

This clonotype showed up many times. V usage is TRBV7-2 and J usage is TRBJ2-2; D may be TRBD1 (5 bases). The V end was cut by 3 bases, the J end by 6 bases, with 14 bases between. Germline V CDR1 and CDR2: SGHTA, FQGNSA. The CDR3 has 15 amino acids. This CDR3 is CASSFQGTVAGELFF. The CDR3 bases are TGTGCCAGCAGCTTTCAGGGAACCGTGGCCGGGGAGCTGTTTTTT.

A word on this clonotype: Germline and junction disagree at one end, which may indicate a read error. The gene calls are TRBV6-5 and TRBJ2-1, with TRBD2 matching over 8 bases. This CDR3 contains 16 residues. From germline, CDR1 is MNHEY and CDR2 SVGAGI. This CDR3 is CASNYGGPAGVDEQFF. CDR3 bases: TGTGCCAGCAATTACGGTGGTCCAGCGGGGGTTGATGAGCAGTTCTTC.

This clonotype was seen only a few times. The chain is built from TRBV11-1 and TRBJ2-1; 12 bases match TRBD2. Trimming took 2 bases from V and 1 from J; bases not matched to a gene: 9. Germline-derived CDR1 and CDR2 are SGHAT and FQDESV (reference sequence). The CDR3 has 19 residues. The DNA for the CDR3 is TGTGCCAGCAGCTTACGGAGACTAGCGGGGGTGGTTTCCTACAATGAGCAGTTCTTC. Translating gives CASSLRRLAGVVSYNEQFF.

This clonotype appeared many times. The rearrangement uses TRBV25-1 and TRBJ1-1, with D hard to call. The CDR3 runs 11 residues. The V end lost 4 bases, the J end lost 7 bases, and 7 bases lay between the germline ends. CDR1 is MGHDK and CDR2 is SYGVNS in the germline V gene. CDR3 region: CASSVSLEAFF. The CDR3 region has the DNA TGTGCCAGCAGTGTGAGTCTTGAAGCTTTCTTT.

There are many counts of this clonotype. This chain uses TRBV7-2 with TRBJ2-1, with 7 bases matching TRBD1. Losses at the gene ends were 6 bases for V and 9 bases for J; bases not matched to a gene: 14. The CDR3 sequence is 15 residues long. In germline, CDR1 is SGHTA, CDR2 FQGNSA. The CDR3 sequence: CASREPGTVFIEQFF. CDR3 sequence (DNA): TGTGCCAGCAGGGAACCCGGGACAGTTTTTATTGAGCAGTTCTTC.

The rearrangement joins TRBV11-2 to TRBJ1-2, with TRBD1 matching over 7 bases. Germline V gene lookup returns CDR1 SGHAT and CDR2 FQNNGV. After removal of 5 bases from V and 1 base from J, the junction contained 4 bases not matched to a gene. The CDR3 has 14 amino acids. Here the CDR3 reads CASSRGDSNYGYTF. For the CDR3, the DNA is TGTGCCAGCAGCCGGGGGGACAGTAACTATGGCTACACCTTC.

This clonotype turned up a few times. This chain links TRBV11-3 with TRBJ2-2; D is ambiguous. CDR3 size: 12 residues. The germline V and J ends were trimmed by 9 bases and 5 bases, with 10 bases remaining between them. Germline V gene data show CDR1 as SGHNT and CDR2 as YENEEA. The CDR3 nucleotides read TGTGCCAGTTCCAAGGAGACCGGGGAGCTGTTTTTT. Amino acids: CASSKETGELFF.

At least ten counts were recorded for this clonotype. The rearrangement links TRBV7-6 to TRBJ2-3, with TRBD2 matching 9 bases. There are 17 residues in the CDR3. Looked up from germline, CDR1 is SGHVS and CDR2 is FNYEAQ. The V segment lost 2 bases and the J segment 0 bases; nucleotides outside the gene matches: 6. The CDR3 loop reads CASSLTFSGGSTDTQYF. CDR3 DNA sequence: TGTGCCAGCAGCTTAACTTTTAGCGGGGGCAGCACAGATACGCAGTATTTT. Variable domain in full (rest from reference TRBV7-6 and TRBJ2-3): GAGVSQSPRYKVTKRGQDVALRCDPISGHVSLYWYRQALGQGPEFLTYFNYEAQQDKSGLPNDRFSAERPEGSISTLTIQRTEQRDSAMYRCASSLTFSGGSTDTQYFGPGTRLTVL.

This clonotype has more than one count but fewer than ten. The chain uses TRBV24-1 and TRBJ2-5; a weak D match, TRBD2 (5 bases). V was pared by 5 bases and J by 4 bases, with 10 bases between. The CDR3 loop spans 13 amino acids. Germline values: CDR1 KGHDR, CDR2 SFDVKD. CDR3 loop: CATSVSAGETQYF. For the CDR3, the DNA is TGTGCCACCAGTGTATCCGCGGGAGAGACCCAGTACTTC.

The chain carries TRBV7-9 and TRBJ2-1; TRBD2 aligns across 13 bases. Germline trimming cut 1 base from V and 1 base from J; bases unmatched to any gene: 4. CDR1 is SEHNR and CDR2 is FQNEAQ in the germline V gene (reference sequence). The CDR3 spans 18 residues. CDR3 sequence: CASSLDGTSGVSYNEQFF. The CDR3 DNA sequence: TGTGCCAGCAGCTTAGATGGGACTAGCGGGGTTTCCTACAATGAGCAGTTCTTC.